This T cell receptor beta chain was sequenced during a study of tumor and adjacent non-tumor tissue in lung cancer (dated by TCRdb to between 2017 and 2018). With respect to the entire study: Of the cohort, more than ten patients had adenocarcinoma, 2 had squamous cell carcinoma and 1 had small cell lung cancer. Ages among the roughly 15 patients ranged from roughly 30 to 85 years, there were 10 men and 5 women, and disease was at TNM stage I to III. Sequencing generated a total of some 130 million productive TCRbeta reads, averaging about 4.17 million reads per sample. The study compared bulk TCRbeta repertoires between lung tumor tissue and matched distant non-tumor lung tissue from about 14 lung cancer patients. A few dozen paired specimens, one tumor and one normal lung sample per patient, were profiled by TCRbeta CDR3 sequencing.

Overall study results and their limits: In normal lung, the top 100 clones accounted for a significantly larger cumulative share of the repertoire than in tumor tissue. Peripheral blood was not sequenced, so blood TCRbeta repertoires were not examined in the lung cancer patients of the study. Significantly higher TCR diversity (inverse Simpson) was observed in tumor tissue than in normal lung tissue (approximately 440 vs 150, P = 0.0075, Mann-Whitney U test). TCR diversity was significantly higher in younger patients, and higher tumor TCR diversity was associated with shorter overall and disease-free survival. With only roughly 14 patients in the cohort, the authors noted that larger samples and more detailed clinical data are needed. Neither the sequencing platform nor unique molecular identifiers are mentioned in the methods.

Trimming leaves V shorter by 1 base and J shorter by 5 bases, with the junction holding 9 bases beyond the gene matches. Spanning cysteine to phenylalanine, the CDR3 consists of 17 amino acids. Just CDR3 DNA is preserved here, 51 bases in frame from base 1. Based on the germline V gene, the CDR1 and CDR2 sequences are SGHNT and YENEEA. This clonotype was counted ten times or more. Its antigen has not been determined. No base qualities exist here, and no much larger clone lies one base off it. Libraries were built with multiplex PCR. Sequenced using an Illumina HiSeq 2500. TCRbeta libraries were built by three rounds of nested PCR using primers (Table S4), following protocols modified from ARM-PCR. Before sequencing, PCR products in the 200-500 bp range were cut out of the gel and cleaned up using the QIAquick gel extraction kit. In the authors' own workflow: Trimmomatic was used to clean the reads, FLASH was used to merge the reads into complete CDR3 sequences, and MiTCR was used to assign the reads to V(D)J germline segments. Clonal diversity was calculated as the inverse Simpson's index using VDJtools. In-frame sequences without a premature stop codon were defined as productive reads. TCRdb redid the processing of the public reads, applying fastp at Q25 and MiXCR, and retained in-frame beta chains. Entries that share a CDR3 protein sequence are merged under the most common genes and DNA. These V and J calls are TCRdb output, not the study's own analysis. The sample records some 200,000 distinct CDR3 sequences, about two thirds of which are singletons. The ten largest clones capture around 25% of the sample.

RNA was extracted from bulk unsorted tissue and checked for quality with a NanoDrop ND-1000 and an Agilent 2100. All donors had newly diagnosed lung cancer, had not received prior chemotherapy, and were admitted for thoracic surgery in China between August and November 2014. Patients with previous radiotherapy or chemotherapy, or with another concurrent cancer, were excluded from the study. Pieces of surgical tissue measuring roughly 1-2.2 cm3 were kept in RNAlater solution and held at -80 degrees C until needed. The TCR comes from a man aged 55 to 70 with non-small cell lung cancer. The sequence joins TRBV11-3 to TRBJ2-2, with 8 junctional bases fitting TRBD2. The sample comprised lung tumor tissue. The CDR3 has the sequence CASSLGIRLAGTGELFF. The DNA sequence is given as TGTGCCAGCAGCTTAGGGATCAGGCTAGCGGGTACCGGGGAGCTGTTTTTT.